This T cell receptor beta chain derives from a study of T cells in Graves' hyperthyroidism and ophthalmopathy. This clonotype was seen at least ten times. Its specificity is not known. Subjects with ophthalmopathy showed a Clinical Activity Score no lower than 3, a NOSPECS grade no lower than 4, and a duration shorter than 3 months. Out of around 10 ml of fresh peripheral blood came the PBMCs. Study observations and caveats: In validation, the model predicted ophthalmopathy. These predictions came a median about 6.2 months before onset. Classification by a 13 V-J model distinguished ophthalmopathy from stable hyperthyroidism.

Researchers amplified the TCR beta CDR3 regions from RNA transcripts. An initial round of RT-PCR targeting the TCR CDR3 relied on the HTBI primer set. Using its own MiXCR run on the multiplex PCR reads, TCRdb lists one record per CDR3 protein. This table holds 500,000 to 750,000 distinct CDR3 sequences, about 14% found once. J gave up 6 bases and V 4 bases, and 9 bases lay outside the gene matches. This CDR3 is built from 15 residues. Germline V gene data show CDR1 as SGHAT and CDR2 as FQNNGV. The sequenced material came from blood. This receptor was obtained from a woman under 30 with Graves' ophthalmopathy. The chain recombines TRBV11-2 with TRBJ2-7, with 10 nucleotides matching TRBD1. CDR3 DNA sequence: TGTGCCAGCAGCTCTTGGGGACAGGGGAAAACCGAGCAGTACTTC. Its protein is CASSSWGQGKTEQYF.